This T cell receptor (beta chain) originates from a study of CD8 T cells in ankylosing spondylitis. Whole-study results and caveats: Existing reports had already noted some motif variants in reactive arthritis synovial fluid and blood. Disease-linked clones were reportedly significantly enriched in matched ankylosing spondylitis synovial fluid. Blood from ankylosing spondylitis patients appeared to carry a characteristic eight-variant TCR beta motif. CD8+ cells made up the disease-linked clones, which were relatively rare in peripheral blood.

The CDR3 is 12 residues long. The ends were cut back, 4 bases at V and 5 bases at J, with 9 bases in the middle. The germline CDR1 and CDR2 sequences are SGHRS and YFSETQ. It was by quantitative 5'-RACE with molecular barcodes that TCR beta libraries were made. TCRdb re-analysed the 5' RACE reads in MiXCR, keeping a single row per CDR3 protein. The table includes fewer than 500,000 distinct CDR3 sequences, about a fifth detected once. Of note for this clonotype: Its target is not known.

Sequences were obtained from blood, either unsorted or a sorted T cell fraction (not recorded which). This TCR came from a male donor with ankylosing spondylitis. The gene calls are TRBV5-1 and TRBJ1-2; D is unresolved. The CDR3 bases are TGCGCCAGCAGCCCAACCGAATATGGCTACACCTTC. Translated, it gives CASSPTEYGYTF.